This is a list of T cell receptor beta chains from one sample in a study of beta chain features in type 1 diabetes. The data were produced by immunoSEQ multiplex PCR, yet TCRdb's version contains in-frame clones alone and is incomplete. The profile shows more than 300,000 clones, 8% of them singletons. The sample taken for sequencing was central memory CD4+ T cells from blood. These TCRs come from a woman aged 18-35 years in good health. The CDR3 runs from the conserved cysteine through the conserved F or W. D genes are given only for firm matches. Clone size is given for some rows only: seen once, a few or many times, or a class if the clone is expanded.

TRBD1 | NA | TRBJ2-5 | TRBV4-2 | CASSPGQEKETQYF | TGTGCCAGCAGCCCTGGACAGGAGAAAGAGACCCAGTACTTC
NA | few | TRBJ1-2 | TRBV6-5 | CASSPGQGPLWGYTF | TGTGCCAGCAGTCCGGGACAAGGCCCTCTTTGGGGCTACACCTTC
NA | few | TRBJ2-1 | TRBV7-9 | CASSTGQLGEQFF | TGTGCCAGCAGCACCGGACAGCTAGGTGAGCAGTTCTTC
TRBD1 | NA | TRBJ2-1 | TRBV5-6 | CASSLGAGGARYNEQFF | TGTGCCAGCAGCTTGGGGGCAGGGGGCGCCCGTTACAATGAGCAGTTCTTC
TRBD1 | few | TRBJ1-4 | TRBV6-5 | CASSKTGTGEEKLFF | TGTGCCAGCAGTAAAACCGGGACAGGGGAGGAAAAACTGTTTTTT
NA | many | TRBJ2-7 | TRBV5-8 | CASPGHRRYEQYF | TGTGCCAGTCCGGGACACCGGCGTTACGAGCAGTACTTC
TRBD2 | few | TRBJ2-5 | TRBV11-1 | CASSLGASGIQETQYF | TGTGCCAGCAGCTTAGGTGCTAGCGGTATACAAGAGACCCAGTACTTC
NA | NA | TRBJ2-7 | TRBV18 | CASSPVQGLSYEQYF | TGTGCCAGCTCACCAGTACAGGGCCTATCCTACGAGCAGTACTTC
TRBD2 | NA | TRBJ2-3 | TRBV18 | CASSPSLAADTQYF | TGTGCCAGCTCACCATCCCTAGCGGCAGATACGCAGTATTTT
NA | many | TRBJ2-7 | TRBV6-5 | CASAEGQTYEQYF | TGTGCCAGCGCGGAAGGACAGACCTACGAGCAGTACTTC
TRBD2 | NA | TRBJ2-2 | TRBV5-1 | CASSSGSGDTGELFF | TGCGCCAGCAGCTCGGGCAGCGGGGACACCGGGGAGCTGTTTTTT
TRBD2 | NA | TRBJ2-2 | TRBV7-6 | CASSLGLTSNRELFF | TGTGCCAGCAGCTTAGGACTGACTAGCAATCGGGAGCTGTTTTTT
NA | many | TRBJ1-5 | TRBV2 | CASREVSNQPQHF | TGTGCCAGCAGGGAAGTAAGCAATCAGCCCCAGCATTTT
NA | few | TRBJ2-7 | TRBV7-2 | CASSFTAHYEQYF | TGTGCCAGCAGCTTTACAGCACATTACGAGCAGTACTTC
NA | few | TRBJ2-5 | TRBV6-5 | CASSEGWETQYF | TGTGCCAGCAGTGAGGGTTGGGAGACCCAGTACTTC
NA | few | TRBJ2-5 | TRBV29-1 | CSASGRYQETQYF | TGCAGCGCCTCAGGACGGTACCAAGAGACCCAGTACTTC
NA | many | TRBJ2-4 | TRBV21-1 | CASSKGQPVAMLQYF | TGTGCCAGCAGCAAAGGACAACCTGTTGCGATGCTTCAGTACTTC
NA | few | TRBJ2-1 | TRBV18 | CASSPRSGSSYNEQFF | TGTGCCAGCTCACCACGGTCGGGGAGCTCCTACAATGAGCAGTTCTTC
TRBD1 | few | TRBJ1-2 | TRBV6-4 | CASSDSMTGGRGLVYGYTF | TGTGCCAGCAGTGACTCGATGACAGGGGGCAGGGGATTGGTCTATGGCTACACCTTC
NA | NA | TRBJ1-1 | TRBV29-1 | CSVAGVLNTEAFF | TGCAGCGTTGCAGGCGTCTTGAACACTGAAGCTTTCTTT
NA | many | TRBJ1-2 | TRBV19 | CASSGTYGYTF | TGTGCCAGTAGCGGGACCTATGGCTACACCTTC
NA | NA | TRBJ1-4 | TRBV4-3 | CASSQELSHGRRVEKLFF | TGCGCCAGCAGCCAAGAATTATCTCACGGCCGCAGAGTTGAAAAACTGTTTTTT
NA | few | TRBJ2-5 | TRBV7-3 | CASSQSGTQETQYF | TGTGCCAGCAGCCAATCCGGGACCCAAGAGACCCAGTACTTC
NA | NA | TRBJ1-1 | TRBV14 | CASSRQGVTEAFF | TGTGCCAGCAGCCGGCAAGGGGTTACTGAAGCTTTCTTT
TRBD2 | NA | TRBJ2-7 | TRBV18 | CASSPTSGRDVEQYF | TGTGCCAGCTCACCGACTAGCGGGAGGGATGTTGAGCAGTACTTC
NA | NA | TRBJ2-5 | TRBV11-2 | CASSLGNRLETQYF | TGTGCCAGCAGCTTAGGGAATCGGCTAGAGACCCAGTACTTC
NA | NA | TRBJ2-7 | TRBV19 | CASRANPYEQYF | TGTGCCAGTAGGGCGAACCCCTACGAGCAGTACTTC
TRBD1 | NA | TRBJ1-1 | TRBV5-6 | CASSFWTGALWETEAFF | TGTGCCAGCAGCTTCTGGACAGGGGCCCTCTGGGAGACTGAAGCTTTCTTT
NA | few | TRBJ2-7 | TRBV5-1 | CASSLSPDGEQYF | TGCGCCAGCAGCTTAAGCCCAGATGGCGAGCAGTACTTC
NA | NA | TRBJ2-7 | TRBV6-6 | CASSYSPAYEQYF | TGTGCCAGCAGTTACTCACCCGCGTACGAGCAGTACTTC
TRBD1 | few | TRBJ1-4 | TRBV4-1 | CASSPAGTGKEKLFF | TGCGCCAGCAGCCCCGCCGGGACAGGGAAGGAAAAACTGTTTTTT
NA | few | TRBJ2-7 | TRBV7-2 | CASSPNTYYEQYF | TGTGCCAGCAGCCCTAACACCTACTACGAGCAGTACTTC
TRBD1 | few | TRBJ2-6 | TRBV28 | CASSPRQGKVGANVLTF | TGTGCCAGCAGCCCCCGACAGGGGAAGGTTGGAGCCAACGTCCTGACTTTC
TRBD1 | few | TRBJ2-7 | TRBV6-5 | CASSFQDRVYF | TGTGCCAGCAGTTTCCAGGACAGGGTGTACTTC
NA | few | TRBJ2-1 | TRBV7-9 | CASSRVGVDNEQFF | TGTGCCAGCAGCCGGGTAGGGGTGGACAATGAGCAGTTCTTC
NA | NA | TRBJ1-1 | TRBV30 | CALLENTEAFF | TGTGCCTTACTAGAGAACACTGAAGCTTTCTTT
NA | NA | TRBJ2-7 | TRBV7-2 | CASSPGAGPHEQYF | TGTGCCAGCAGCCCAGGGGCGGGGCCCCACGAGCAGTACTTC
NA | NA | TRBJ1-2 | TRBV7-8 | CASSLEVGLTALIDGYTF | TGTGCCAGCAGCTTAGAGGTGGGGCTGACGGCGCTAATCGATGGCTACACCTTC
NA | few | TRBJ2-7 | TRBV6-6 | CASGSRRGTFVHEQYF | TGTGCCAGCGGTTCGCGACGGGGGACCTTCGTCCACGAGCAGTACTTC
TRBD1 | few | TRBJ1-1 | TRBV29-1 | CSAQGAREAFF | TGCAGCGCTCAGGGGGCTAGGGAAGCTTTCTTT
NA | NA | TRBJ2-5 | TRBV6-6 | CASSRGSNQETQYF | TGTGCCAGCAGCCGGGGCAGCAATCAAGAGACCCAGTACTTC
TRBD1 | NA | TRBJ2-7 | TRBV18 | CASSPPKTGASYEQYF | TGTGCCAGCTCACCACCTAAGACAGGGGCCTCCTACGAGCAGTACTTC
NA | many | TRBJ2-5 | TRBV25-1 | CASSAHQTQYF | TGTGCCAGCAGTGCCCATCAGACCCAGTACTTC
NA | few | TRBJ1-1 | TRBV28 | CASSQVSRGNTEAFF | TGTGCCAGCAGTCAGGTGTCCAGGGGTAACACTGAAGCTTTCTTT
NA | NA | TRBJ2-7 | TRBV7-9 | CASSLGPGPYEQYF | TGTGCCAGCAGCTTAGGCCCTGGCCCCTACGAGCAGTACTTC
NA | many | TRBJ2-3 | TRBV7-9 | CASSRSTDTQYF | TGTGCCAGCAGCAGAAGCACAGATACGCAGTATTTT
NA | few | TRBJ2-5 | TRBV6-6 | CASSYQGGAETQYF | TGTGCCAGCAGTTACCAGGGGGGCGCGGAGACCCAGTACTTC
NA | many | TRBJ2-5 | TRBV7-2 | CASSLAVHQETQYF | TGTGCCAGCAGCTTGGCGGTCCATCAAGAGACCCAGTACTTC
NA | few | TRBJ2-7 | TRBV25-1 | CASSEVGRYEQYF | TGTGCCAGCAGTGAAGTAGGCCGGTACGAGCAGTACTTC
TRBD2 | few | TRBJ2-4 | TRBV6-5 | CASSYGGLAGGTIQYF | TGTGCCAGCAGTTATGGGGGGCTAGCGGGAGGAACCATTCAGTACTTC
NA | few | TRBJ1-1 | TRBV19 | CASSWTAMNTEAFF | TGTGCCAGTAGTTGGACAGCAATGAACACTGAAGCTTTCTTT
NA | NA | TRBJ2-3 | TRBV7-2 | CASSQGQLRGTDTQYF | TGTGCCAGCAGCCAAGGACAACTTCGCGGCACAGATACGCAGTATTTT
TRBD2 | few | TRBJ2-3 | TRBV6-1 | CASTVAGMDTQYF | TGTGCCAGCACCGTAGCGGGAATGGATACGCAGTATTTT
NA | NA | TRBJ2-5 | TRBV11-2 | CASSLGRSVTQYF | TGTGCCAGCAGCTTAGGTCGTTCCGTGACCCAGTACTTC
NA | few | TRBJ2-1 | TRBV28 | CASSPPQRDEQFF | TGTGCCAGCAGTCCACCGCAGCGGGATGAGCAGTTCTTC
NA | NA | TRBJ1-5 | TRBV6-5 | CASGLGLNQPQHF | TGTGCCAGCGGGTTGGGATTAAATCAGCCCCAGCATTTT
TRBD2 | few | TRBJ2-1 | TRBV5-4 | CASSLGASGRDNEQFF | TGTGCCAGCAGCTTGGGGGCTAGCGGTCGAGACAATGAGCAGTTCTTC
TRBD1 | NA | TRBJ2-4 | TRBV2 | CAGTGVAKNIQYF | TGTGCCGGGACAGGGGTCGCCAAAAACATTCAGTACTTC
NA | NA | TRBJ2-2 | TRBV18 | CASSPPARTGELFF | TGTGCCAGCTCACCACCCGCGAGAACCGGGGAGCTGTTTTTT
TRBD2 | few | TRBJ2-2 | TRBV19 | CASSLAGGPLNTGELFF | TGTGCCAGTAGTCTAGCGGGAGGACCATTGAACACCGGGGAGCTGTTTTTT